This T cell receptor beta chain was recovered during a study of response to subunit inactivated influenza vaccine. Points from the study as a whole: Researchers suggested that each seasonal influenza vaccination recruits few new T cells.

The CDR3 contains 15 residues. Trimming took 4 bases from V and 0 from J, leaving 11 bases between them. Per the germline V gene, CDR1 is SGHKS and CDR2 is YYEKEE (reference sequence). Details on this clonotype: Its cognate antigen is unknown.

TCRdb called the RT-PCR reads again in MiXCR, with one record for every CDR3 protein. The sample has more than 150,000 distinct CDR3 sequences, around 9% seen once. The starting material was non-naive T cells sorted from PBMCs, obtained on the day of vaccination. The sequence was obtained from a man aged 50 or older who received an inactivated influenza vaccine. This sequence joins TRBV5-5 and TRBJ1-3; D gene uncertain. The CDR3 sequence: CASSQILSSGNTIYF. The CDR3 bases are TGTGCCAGCAGCCAAATACTGTCCTCTGGAAACACCATATATTTT. The whole variable domain, filled in from reference TRBV5-5 and TRBJ1-3, reads DAGVTQSPTHLIKTRGQQVTLRCSPISGHKSVSWYQQVLGQGPQFIFQYYEKEERGRGNFPDRFSARQFPNYSSELNVNALLLGDSALYLCASSQILSSGNTIYFGEGSWLTVV.